Listed below are T cell receptor beta chains from one sample, sequenced in a study of T cell responses to AZD1222 COVID-19 vaccine. Sequenced by immunoSEQ multiplex PCR; TCRdb stores in-frame clones only, minus some. The profile shows tens of thousands of clones, 70% to 90% of them singletons. Here the sequenced sample was peripheral blood, taken on day 0 of AZD1222 vaccination. Receptors were obtained from an adult in good health. Each CDR3 is given with its conserved first and last residue. The D gene is left open where the match is weak. Not every row has a clone size; where given, it reads once, few, many or a size class.

TRBD1	-	TRBJ2-7	TRBV11-3	TGTGCCAGCAGCTTCCGGACAGGCTACGAGCAGTACTTC	CASSFRTGYEQYF
TRBD1	-	TRBJ2-7	TRBV7-9	TGTGCCAGCAGTTGGACAGGCGACAACGAGCAGTACTTC	CASSWTGDNEQYF
-	-	TRBJ2-6	TRBV3-1/TRBV3-2	TGTGCCAGCAGCCTCTCTGGGGCCAACGTCCTGACTTTC	CASSLSGANVLTF
-	-	TRBJ1-2	TRBV4-1	TGCGCCAGCAGCCCACAGGAGGGGATCACAGGTGGCTACACCTTC	CASSPQEGITGGYTF
-	few	TRBJ1-6	TRBV6-5	TGTGCCAGCAATGGGGGGGATTCACCCCTCCACTTT	CASNGGDSPLHF
TRBD1	-	TRBJ2-6	TRBV7-9	TGTGCCAGCAGCCCCCAAACAGGGGCCCTCCCTGGGGCCAACGTCCTGACTTTC	CASSPQTGALPGANVLTF
-	-	TRBJ1-5	TRBV29-1	TGCAGCGTCGCCCGTGACCGGGTGGGGCCCCAGCATTTT	CSVARDRVGPQHF
-	-	TRBJ1-5	TRBV5-1	TGCGCCAGCAGCTTGTCGGGGGACACTAGCAATCAGCCCCAGCATTTT	CASSLSGDTSNQPQHF
-	few	TRBJ1-5	TRBV5-6	TGTGCCAGCAGCTCCCGGTCAAAATATAGCAATCAGCCCCAGCATTTT	CASSSRSKYSNQPQHF
TRBD2	-	TRBJ2-2	TRBV29-1	TGCAGCGCCGGGTCCAGCGGGGGGGCGGACACCGGGGAGCTGTTTTTT	CSAGSSGGADTGELFF